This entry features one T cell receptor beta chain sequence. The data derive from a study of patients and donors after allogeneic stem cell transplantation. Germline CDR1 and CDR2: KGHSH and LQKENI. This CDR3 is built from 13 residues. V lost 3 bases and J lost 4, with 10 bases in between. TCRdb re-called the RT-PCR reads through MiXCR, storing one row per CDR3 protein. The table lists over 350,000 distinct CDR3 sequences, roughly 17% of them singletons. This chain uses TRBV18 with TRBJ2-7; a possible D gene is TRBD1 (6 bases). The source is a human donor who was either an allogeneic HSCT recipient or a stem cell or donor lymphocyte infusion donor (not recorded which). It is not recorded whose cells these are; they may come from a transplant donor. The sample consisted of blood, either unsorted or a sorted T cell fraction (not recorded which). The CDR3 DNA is TGTGCCAGCTCACCCGGACAGCCATACGAGCAGTACTTC. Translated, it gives CASSPGQPYEQYF.